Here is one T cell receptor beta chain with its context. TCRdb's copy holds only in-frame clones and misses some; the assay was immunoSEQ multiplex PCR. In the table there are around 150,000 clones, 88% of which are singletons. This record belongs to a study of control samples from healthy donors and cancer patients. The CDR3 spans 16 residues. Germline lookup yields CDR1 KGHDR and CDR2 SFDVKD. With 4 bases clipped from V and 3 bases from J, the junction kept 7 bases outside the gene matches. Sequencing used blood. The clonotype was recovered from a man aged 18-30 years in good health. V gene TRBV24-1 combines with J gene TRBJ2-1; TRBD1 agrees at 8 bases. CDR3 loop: CATSDPGQANYNEQFF. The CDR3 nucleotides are TGTGCCACCAGTGACCCGGGACAGGCGAACTACAATGAGCAGTTCTTC.